This is a list of T cell receptor beta chains from one sample in a study of CD8 T cells in ankylosing spondylitis. TCRdb recomputed calls from the 5' RACE reads with MiXCR, one row per CDR3 protein. The data show roughly 700,000 distinct CDR3 sequences, around 19% seen once. The sample consisted of blood, either unsorted or a sorted T cell fraction (not recorded which). The receptors were sampled from a male donor with ankylosing spondylitis. Each CDR3 is given with its conserved first and last residue. The D gene is left open where the match is weak. The listing skips clone size in some rows; elsewhere it reads once, few, many or a size class.

V gene: TRBV11-2
clone size: -
D gene: TRBD1
J gene: TRBJ2-7
CDR3 protein: CASSVDRGVEQYF
CDR3 DNA: TGTGCCAGCAGCGTGGACAGGGGGGTCGAGCAGTACTTC

V gene: TRBV6-2/TRBV6-3
clone size: few
D gene: TRBD1
J gene: TRBJ1-4
CDR3 protein: CASSYPEGYRTGGTNEKLFF
CDR3 DNA: TGTGCCAGCAGTTACCCTGAAGGGTATAGGACAGGGGGAACTAATGAAAAACTGTTTTTT

V gene: TRBV5-5
clone size: -
D gene: -
J gene: TRBJ1-5
CDR3 protein: CASSWREQFNQPQHF
CDR3 DNA: TGTGCCAGCAGCTGGAGGGAGCAGTTCAATCAGCCCCAGCATTTT

V gene: TRBV11-3
clone size: few
D gene: -
J gene: TRBJ1-1
CDR3 protein: CASTATSREAFF
CDR3 DNA: TGTGCCAGCACCGCGACTTCCCGGGAAGCTTTCTTT

V gene: TRBV20-1
clone size: -
D gene: -
J gene: TRBJ1-4
CDR3 protein: CSARVPRATTNEKLFF
CDR3 DNA: TGCAGTGCTAGAGTTCCCAGGGCCACAACTAATGAAAAACTGTTTTTT

V gene: TRBV5-1
clone size: many
D gene: TRBD1
J gene: TRBJ2-2
CDR3 protein: CASSLEGSGTGFTGELFF
CDR3 DNA: TGCGCCAGCAGCTTGGAAGGATCGGGGACAGGGTTCACCGGGGAGCTGTTTTTT

V gene: TRBV5-6
clone size: few
D gene: TRBD1
J gene: TRBJ1-1
CDR3 protein: CASSSLRGRWGQGPEAFF
CDR3 DNA: TGTGCCAGCAGCTCGTTAAGGGGGCGCTGGGGCCAAGGCCCTGAAGCTTTCTTT

V gene: TRBV25-1
clone size: few
D gene: TRBD1
J gene: TRBJ2-3
CDR3 protein: CASRGQWDTQYF
CDR3 DNA: TGTGCCAGCAGGGGACAGTGGGATACGCAGTATTTT

V gene: TRBV28
clone size: -
D gene: -
J gene: TRBJ2-1
CDR3 protein: CASSSIKTSLVYNEQFF
CDR3 DNA: TGTGCCAGCAGTTCTATAAAGACTTCGCTAGTTTACAATGAGCAGTTCTTC

V gene: TRBV5-5
clone size: -
D gene: TRBD1
J gene: TRBJ1-1
CDR3 protein: CASSRVGQGTAEAFF
CDR3 DNA: TGTGCCAGCAGCCGCGTCGGACAGGGTACGGCTGAAGCTTTCTTT

V gene: TRBV3-1
clone size: -
D gene: -
J gene: TRBJ2-1
CDR3 protein: CASSLGGGRDEQFF
CDR3 DNA: TGTGCCAGCAGCCTGGGGGGGGGCCGGGATGAGCAGTTCTTC

V gene: TRBV29-1
clone size: -
D gene: TRBD2
J gene: TRBJ2-1
CDR3 protein: CSVEGGGLAGYNEQFF
CDR3 DNA: TGCAGCGTTGAAGGGGGTGGGCTAGCGGGGTACAATGAGCAGTTCTTC

V gene: TRBV12-3/TRBV12-4
clone size: -
D gene: -
J gene: TRBJ2-7
CDR3 protein: CASSMSYEQYF
CDR3 DNA: TGTGCCAGCAGCATGTCCTACGAGCAGTACTTC

V gene: TRBV29-1
clone size: -
D gene: -
J gene: TRBJ1-1
CDR3 protein: CSVVDAGKAFF
CDR3 DNA: TGCAGCGTTGTGGACGCGGGGAAAGCTTTCTTT

V gene: TRBV6-1
clone size: -
D gene: -
J gene: TRBJ2-5
CDR3 protein: CASSESEGRETQYF
CDR3 DNA: TGTGCCAGCAGTGAATCGGAGGGCCGGGAGACCCAGTACTTC

V gene: TRBV7-8
clone size: few
D gene: TRBD1
J gene: TRBJ2-7
CDR3 protein: CASSSTTGEIGYEQYF
CDR3 DNA: TGTGCCAGCAGCTCCACGACAGGGGAGATCGGCTACGAGCAGTACTTC

V gene: TRBV7-9
clone size: few
D gene: TRBD2
J gene: TRBJ2-3
CDR3 protein: CASSLGLAGVVTDTQYF
CDR3 DNA: TGTGCCAGCAGCTTAGGACTAGCGGGAGTCGTCACAGATACGCAGTATTTT

V gene: TRBV21-1
clone size: few
D gene: -
J gene: TRBJ2-1
CDR3 protein: CARLSGGFYNEQFF
CDR3 DNA: TGTGCCAGACTTAGCGGGGGGTTCTACAATGAGCAGTTCTTC

V gene: TRBV11-2
clone size: -
D gene: TRBD2
J gene: TRBJ2-1
CDR3 protein: CASSSVAGANEQSF
CDR3 DNA: TGTGCCAGCAGCTCCGTAGCGGGAGCCAATGAGCAGTCCTTC

V gene: TRBV2
clone size: few
D gene: -
J gene: TRBJ2-3
CDR3 protein: CASSFGQSADTQYF
CDR3 DNA: TGTGCCAGCAGCTTTGGACAGTCTGCAGATACGCAGTATTTT

V gene: TRBV7-3
clone size: -
D gene: TRBD1
J gene: TRBJ2-1
CDR3 protein: CASSLTGQGVGDEQFF
CDR3 DNA: TGTGCCAGCAGCTTAACCGGCCAGGGGGTAGGCGATGAGCAGTTCTTC

V gene: TRBV29-1
clone size: -
D gene: TRBD1
J gene: TRBJ2-2
CDR3 protein: CSVGQGAGAGELFF
CDR3 DNA: TGCAGCGTTGGACAGGGGGCTGGGGCCGGGGAGCTGTTTTTT

V gene: TRBV2
clone size: -
D gene: -
J gene: TRBJ2-3
CDR3 protein: CASSPRIGPDTQYF
CDR3 DNA: TGTGCCAGCAGTCCAAGGATAGGCCCAGATACGCAGTATTTT

V gene: TRBV7-9
clone size: -
D gene: -
J gene: TRBJ2-3
CDR3 protein: CASTFTRAGGTDTQYF
CDR3 DNA: TGTGCCAGCACCTTCACTCGGGCAGGAGGCACAGATACGCAGTATTTT

V gene: TRBV20-1
clone size: few
D gene: -
J gene: TRBJ1-4
CDR3 protein: CSASSEIGGTNEKLFF
CDR3 DNA: TGCAGTGCTAGTTCCGAAATCGGTGGGACGAATGAAAAACTGTTTTTT

V gene: TRBV28
clone size: -
D gene: TRBD1
J gene: TRBJ2-6
CDR3 protein: CASSPYRGSFNVLTF
CDR3 DNA: TGTGCCAGCAGTCCCTACAGGGGTTCTTTCAACGTCCTGACTTTC

V gene: TRBV5-1
clone size: -
D gene: TRBD2
J gene: TRBJ2-7
CDR3 protein: CASRLAGGDQYF
CDR3 DNA: TGCGCCAGCAGACTAGCGGGAGGGGATCAGTACTTC

V gene: TRBV7-8
clone size: few
D gene: TRBD2
J gene: TRBJ2-1
CDR3 protein: CASSRAGRETYNEQFF
CDR3 DNA: TGTGCCAGCAGCCGGGCCGGGAGGGAGACCTACAATGAGCAGTTCTTC

V gene: TRBV6-2/TRBV6-3
clone size: few
D gene: -
J gene: TRBJ1-5
CDR3 protein: CASSYLFWGSNQPQHF
CDR3 DNA: TGTGCCAGCAGTTACCTATTTTGGGGTAGCAATCAGCCCCAGCATTTT

V gene: TRBV29-1
clone size: many
D gene: -
J gene: TRBJ2-1
CDR3 protein: CSGARWGGDEQFF
CDR3 DNA: TGCAGCGGGGCCCGGTGGGGGGGCGATGAGCAGTTCTTC

V gene: TRBV20-1
clone size: -
D gene: -
J gene: TRBJ1-1
CDR3 protein: CSSSGLRNTEAFF
CDR3 DNA: TGCAGCTCCTCGGGACTTAGGAACACTGAAGCTTTCTTT

V gene: TRBV11-2
clone size: few
D gene: TRBD2
J gene: TRBJ2-3
CDR3 protein: CASSSGLAGASDTQYF
CDR3 DNA: TGTGCCAGCAGCTCTGGACTAGCGGGGGCGTCAGATACGCAGTATTTT

V gene: TRBV5-1
clone size: few
D gene: TRBD2
J gene: TRBJ2-5
CDR3 protein: CASSLTSGGVMETQYF
CDR3 DNA: TGCGCCAGCAGCTTAACTAGCGGGGGGGTGATGGAGACCCAGTACTTC

V gene: TRBV12-3/TRBV12-4
clone size: -
D gene: -
J gene: TRBJ2-4
CDR3 protein: CASTRGSLGNIQYF
CDR3 DNA: TGTGCCAGCACAAGGGGCAGTTTAGGAAACATTCAGTACTTC

V gene: TRBV12-3/TRBV12-4
clone size: few
D gene: -
J gene: TRBJ1-4
CDR3 protein: CASSLRASTNEKLFF
CDR3 DNA: TGTGCCAGCAGTTTGCGGGCCTCAACTAATGAAAAACTGTTTTTT

V gene: TRBV12-3/TRBV12-4
clone size: -
D gene: TRBD2
J gene: TRBJ2-1
CDR3 protein: CASSFGGAGYNEQFF
CDR3 DNA: TGTGCCAGCAGTTTCGGGGGGGCGGGATACAATGAGCAGTTCTTC

V gene: TRBV20-1
clone size: few
D gene: -
J gene: TRBJ2-1
CDR3 protein: CSAMIVSERSEQFF
CDR3 DNA: TGCAGTGCTATGATTGTTAGCGAGAGGAGTGAGCAGTTCTTC

V gene: TRBV20-1
clone size: few
D gene: -
J gene: TRBJ2-1
CDR3 protein: CSARRILYSYNEQFF
CDR3 DNA: TGCAGTGCTAGACGGATTTTATACTCCTACAATGAGCAGTTCTTC

V gene: TRBV20-1
clone size: few
D gene: -
J gene: TRBJ2-2
CDR3 protein: CSASRRGIGAGELFF
CDR3 DNA: TGCAGTGCTAGTCGTCGGGGTATCGGTGCCGGGGAGCTGTTTTTT

V gene: TRBV7-2
clone size: few
D gene: TRBD1
J gene: TRBJ2-6
CDR3 protein: CASRALGQSSGANVLTF
CDR3 DNA: TGTGCCAGCCGCGCCCTGGGACAGTCCTCTGGGGCCAACGTCCTGACTTTC

V gene: TRBV27
clone size: few
D gene: -
J gene: TRBJ2-7
CDR3 protein: CASSSRSEYEQYF
CDR3 DNA: TGTGCCAGCAGTTCCCGAAGTGAGTACGAGCAGTACTTC

V gene: TRBV6-1
clone size: -
D gene: TRBD2
J gene: TRBJ2-5
CDR3 protein: CASSDQPGGSGETQYF
CDR3 DNA: TGTGCCAGCAGTGACCAACCGGGGGGGTCAGGGGAGACCCAGTACTTC

V gene: TRBV6-1
clone size: -
D gene: TRBD2
J gene: TRBJ2-3
CDR3 protein: CASSEVAGTSGNTDTQYF
CDR3 DNA: TGTGCCAGCAGTGAAGTGGCGGGGACTAGCGGGAACACAGATACGCAGTATTTT

V gene: TRBV12-3/TRBV12-4
clone size: -
D gene: TRBD2
J gene: TRBJ2-7
CDR3 protein: CASSHSGSPSYEQYF
CDR3 DNA: TGTGCCAGCAGTCATAGCGGGAGCCCTTCCTACGAGCAGTACTTC